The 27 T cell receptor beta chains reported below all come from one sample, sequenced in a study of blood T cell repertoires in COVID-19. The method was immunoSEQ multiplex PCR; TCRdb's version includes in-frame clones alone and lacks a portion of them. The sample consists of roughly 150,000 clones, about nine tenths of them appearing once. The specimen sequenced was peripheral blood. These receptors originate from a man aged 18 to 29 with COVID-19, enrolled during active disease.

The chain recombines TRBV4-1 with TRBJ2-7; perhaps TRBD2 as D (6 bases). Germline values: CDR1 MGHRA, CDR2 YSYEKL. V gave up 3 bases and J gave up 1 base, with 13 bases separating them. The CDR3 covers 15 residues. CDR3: CASSHASSGSYEQYF. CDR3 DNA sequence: TGCGCCAGCAGCCACGCGAGTAGCGGTTCCTACGAGCAGTACTTC.

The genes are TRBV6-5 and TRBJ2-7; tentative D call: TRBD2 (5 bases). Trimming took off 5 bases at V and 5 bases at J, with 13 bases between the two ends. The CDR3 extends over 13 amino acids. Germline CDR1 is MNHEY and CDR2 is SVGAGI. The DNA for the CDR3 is TGTGCCAGCAGTACTCGCAGTAGCGACGAGCAGTACTTC. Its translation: CASSTRSSDEQYF.

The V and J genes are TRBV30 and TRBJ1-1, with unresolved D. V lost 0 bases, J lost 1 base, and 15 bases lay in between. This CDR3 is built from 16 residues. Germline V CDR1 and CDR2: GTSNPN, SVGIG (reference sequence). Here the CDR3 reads CAWSVRDGRSNTEAFF. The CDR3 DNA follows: TGTGCCTGGAGTGTAAGAGACGGGAGATCGAACACTGAAGCTTTCTTT.

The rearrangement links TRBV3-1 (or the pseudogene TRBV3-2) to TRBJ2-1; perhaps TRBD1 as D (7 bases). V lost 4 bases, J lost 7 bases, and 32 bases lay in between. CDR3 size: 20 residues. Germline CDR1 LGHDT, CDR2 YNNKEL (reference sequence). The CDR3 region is CASSRDPMTLGSGGRNEQFF. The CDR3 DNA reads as TGTGCCAGCAGCCGAGACCCGATGACGCTGGGATCAGGGGGGCGGAATGAGCAGTTCTTC.

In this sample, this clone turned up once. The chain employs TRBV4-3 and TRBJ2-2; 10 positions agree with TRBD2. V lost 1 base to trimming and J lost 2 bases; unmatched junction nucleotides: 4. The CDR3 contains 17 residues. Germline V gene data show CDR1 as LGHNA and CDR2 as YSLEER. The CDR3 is CASSQGGLATNTGELFF. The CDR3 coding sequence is TGCGCCAGCAGCCAAGGGGGACTAGCGACTAACACCGGGGAGCTGTTTTTT.

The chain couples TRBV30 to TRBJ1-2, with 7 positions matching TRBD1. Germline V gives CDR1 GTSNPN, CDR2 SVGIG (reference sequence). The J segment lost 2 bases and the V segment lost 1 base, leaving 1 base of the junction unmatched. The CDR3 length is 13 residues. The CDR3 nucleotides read TGTGCCTGGAGTGACAGGGGAAACTATGGCTACACCTTC. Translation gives CAWSDRGNYGYTF.

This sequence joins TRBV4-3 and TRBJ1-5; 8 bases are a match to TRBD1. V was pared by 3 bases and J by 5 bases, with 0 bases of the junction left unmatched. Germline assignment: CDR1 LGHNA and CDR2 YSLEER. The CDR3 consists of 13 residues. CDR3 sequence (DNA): TGCGCCAGCAGCCAGGGACAGGATCAGCCCCAGCATTTT. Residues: CASSQGQDQPQHF.

The CDR3 loop is CASSLIAGVTDTQYF. The DNA of the CDR3 is TGTGCCAGTAGCCTAATAGCGGGAGTGACAGATACGCAGTATTTT. The rearrangement joins TRBV19 to TRBJ2-3; 9 nucleotides line up with TRBD2. Germline CDR1 is LNHDA and CDR2 is SQIVND (reference sequence). V lost 6 bases, J lost 3 bases, and 7 bases stayed unmatched. This CDR3 region has 15 residues.

The CDR3 loop reads CASMASGYNEQFF. CDR3 bases: TGTGCCAGCATGGCTAGCGGATACAATGAGCAGTTCTTC. This rearrangement joins TRBV7-6 to TRBJ2-1, with 7 positions matching TRBD2. The V segment lost 7 bases and the J segment 4 bases; nucleotides outside the gene matches: 4. Germline CDR1 SGHVS, CDR2 FNYEAQ. This CDR3 contains 13 residues.

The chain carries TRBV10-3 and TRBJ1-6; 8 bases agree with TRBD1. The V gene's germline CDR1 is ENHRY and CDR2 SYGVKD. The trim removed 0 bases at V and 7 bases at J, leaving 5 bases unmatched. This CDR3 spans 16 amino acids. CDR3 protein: CAISESGDRPNSPLHF. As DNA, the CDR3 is TGTGCCATCAGTGAGTCGGGGGACAGGCCAAATTCACCCCTCCACTTT.

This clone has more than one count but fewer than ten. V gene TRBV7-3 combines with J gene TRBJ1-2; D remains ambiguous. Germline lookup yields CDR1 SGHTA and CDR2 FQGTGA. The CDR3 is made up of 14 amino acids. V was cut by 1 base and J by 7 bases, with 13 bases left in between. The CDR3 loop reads CASSLIWGGSGYTF. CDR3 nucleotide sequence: TGTGCCAGCAGCTTAATCTGGGGAGGGTCTGGCTACACCTTC.

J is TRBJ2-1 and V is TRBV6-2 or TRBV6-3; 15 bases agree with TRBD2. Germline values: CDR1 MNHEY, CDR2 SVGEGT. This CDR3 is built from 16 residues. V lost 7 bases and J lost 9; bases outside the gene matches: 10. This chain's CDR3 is CASTPWTSGREGEQFF. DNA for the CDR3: TGTGCCAGCACCCCCTGGACTAGCGGGAGGGAGGGTGAGCAGTTCTTC.

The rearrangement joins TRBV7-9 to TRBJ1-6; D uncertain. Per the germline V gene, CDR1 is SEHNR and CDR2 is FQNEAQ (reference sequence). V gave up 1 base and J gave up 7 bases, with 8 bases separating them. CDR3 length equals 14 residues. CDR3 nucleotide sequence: TGTGCCAGCAGCTTAGGAAGAGCCAATTCACCCCTCCACTTT. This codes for CASSLGRANSPLHF.

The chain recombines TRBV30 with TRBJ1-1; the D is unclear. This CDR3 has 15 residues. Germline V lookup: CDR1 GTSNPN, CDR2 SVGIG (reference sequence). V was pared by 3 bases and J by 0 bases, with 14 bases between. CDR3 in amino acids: CAWRGPSFMNTEAFF. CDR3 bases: TGTGCCTGGAGGGGCCCAAGCTTCATGAACACTGAAGCTTTCTTT. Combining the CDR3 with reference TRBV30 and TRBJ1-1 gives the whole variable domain SQTIHQWPATLVQPVGSPLSLECTVEGTSNPNLYWYRQAAGRGLQLLFYSVGIGQISSEVPQNLSASRPQDRQFILSSKKLLLSDSGFYLCAWRGPSFMNTEAFFGQGTRLTVV.

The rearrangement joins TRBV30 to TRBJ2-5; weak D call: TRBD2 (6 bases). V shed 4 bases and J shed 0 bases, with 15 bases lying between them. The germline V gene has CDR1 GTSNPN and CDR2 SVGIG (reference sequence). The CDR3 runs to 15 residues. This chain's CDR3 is CAWMASELYQETQYF. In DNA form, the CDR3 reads TGTGCCTGGATGGCTAGCGAGCTGTACCAAGAGACCCAGTACTTC.

This CDR3 is CASSPGQGGQPQHF. Written as DNA, the CDR3 is TGTGCCAGCAGCCCGGGACAGGGAGGTCAGCCCCAGCATTTT. The V gene is TRBV6-2 or TRBV6-3, the J gene TRBJ1-5, with 9 bases aligning to TRBD1. CDR1 and CDR2 (germline): MNHEY, SVGEGT. V gave up 6 bases and J gave up 6 bases; unmatched junction bases: 6. The CDR3 loop spans 14 amino acids.

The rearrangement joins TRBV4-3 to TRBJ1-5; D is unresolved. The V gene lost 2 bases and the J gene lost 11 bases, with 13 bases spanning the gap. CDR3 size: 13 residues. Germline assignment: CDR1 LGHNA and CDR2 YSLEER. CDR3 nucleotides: TGCGCCAGCAGCCAATCCGTCTACGGGGCCCAGCATTTT. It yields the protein CASSQSVYGAQHF.

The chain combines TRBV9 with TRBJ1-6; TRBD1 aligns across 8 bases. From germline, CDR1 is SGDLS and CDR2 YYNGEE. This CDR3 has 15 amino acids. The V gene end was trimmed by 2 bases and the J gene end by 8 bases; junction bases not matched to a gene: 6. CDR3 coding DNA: TGTGCCAGCAGCGTGAGCCGGGACAGGTATTCACCCCTCCACTTT. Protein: CASSVSRDRYSPLHF.

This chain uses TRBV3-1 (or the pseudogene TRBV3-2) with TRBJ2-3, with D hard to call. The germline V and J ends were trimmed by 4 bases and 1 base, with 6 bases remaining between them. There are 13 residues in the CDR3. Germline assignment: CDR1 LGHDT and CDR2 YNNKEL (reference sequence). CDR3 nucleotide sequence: TGTGCCAGCAGCCCGGCGGGCACAGATACGCAGTATTTT. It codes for CASSPAGTDTQYF.

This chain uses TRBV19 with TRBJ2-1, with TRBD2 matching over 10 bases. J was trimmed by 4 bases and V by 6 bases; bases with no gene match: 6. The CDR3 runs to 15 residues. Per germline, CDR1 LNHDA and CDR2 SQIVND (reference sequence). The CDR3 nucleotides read TGTGCCAGTAGCAGTACTAGCGGGGAATACAATGAGCAGTTCTTC. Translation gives CASSSTSGEYNEQFF.

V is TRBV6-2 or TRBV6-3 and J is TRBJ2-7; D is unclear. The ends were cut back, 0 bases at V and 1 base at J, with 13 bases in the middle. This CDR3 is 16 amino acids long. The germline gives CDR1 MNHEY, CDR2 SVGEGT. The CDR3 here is CASSYSAGPGSYEQYF. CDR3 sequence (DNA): TGTGCCAGCAGTTACTCGGCAGGTCCTGGGTCCTACGAGCAGTACTTC.

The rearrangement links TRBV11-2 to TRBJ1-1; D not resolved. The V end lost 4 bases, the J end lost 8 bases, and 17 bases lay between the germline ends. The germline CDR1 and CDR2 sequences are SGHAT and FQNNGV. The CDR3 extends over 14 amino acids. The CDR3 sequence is CASSSVGGLLEAFF. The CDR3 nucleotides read TGTGCCAGCAGCTCAGTTGGAGGGCTCTTAGAAGCTTTCTTT.

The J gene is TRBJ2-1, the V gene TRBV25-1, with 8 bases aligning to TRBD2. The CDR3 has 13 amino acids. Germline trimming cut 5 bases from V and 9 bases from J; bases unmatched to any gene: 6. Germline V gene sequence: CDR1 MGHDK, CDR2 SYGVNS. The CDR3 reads CASSRAAGVEQFF. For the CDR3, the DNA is TGTGCCAGCAGTCGTGCAGCGGGAGTTGAGCAGTTCTTC.

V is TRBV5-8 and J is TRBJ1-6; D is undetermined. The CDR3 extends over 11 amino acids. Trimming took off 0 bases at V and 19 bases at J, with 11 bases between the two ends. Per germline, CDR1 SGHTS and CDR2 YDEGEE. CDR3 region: CASSLGHPQHF. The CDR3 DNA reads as TGTGCCAGCAGCTTGGGACACCCCCAGCACTTT.

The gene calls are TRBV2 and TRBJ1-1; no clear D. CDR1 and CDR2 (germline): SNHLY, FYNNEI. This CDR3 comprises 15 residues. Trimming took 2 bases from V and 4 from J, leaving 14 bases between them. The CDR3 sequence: CASSESGVRGTEAFF. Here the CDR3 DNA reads TGTGCCAGCAGTGAATCCGGGGTACGGGGCACTGAAGCTTTCTTT.

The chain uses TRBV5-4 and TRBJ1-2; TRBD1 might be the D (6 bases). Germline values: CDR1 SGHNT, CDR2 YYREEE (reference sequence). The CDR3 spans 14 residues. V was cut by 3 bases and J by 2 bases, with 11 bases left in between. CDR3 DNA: TGTGCCAGCAGCTCTCAGGGGCCAAACTATGGCTACACCTTC. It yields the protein CASSSQGPNYGYTF. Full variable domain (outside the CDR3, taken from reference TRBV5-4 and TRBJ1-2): ETGVTQSPTHLIKTRGQQVTLRCSSQSGHNTVSWYQQALGQGPQFIFQYYREEENGRGNFPPRFSGLQFPNYSSELNVNALELDDSALYLCASSSQGPNYGYTFGSGTRLTVV.

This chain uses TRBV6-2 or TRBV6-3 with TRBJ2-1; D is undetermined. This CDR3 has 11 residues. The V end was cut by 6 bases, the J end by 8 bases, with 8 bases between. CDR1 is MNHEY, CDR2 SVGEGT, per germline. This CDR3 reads CASSDSDEQFF. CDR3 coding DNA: TGTGCCAGCAGCGACTCAGATGAGCAGTTCTTC.